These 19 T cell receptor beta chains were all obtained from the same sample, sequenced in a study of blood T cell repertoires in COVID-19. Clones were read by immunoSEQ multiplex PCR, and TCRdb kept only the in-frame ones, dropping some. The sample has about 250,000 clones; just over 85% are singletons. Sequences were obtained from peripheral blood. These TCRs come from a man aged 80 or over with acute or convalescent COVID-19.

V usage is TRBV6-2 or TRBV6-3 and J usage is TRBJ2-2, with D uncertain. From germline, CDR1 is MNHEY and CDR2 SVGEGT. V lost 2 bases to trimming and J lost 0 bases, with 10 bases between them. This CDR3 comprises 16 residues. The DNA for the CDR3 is TGTGCCAGCAGTTACAGTACAGCCGCGAACACCGGGGAGCTGTTTTTT. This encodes CASSYSTAANTGELFF.

The CDR3 loop is CASSYRGGQGNTEAFF. As DNA, the CDR3 is TGTGCCAGCAGTTACCGGGGGGGACAGGGTAACACTGAAGCTTTCTTT. The V call is TRBV6-6, the J call TRBJ1-1, with 9 bases fitting TRBD1. Germline CDR1 and CDR2: MNHNY and SVGAGI (reference sequence). The length of the CDR3 is 16 residues. The V segment lost 2 bases and the J segment 2 bases; nucleotides outside the gene matches: 6.

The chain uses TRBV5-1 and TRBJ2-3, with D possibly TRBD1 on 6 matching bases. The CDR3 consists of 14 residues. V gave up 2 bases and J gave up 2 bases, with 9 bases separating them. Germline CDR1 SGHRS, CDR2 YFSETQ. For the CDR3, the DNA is TGCGCCAGCAGCTTCGGACAGATCACAGATACGCAGTATTTT. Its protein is CASSFGQITDTQYF.

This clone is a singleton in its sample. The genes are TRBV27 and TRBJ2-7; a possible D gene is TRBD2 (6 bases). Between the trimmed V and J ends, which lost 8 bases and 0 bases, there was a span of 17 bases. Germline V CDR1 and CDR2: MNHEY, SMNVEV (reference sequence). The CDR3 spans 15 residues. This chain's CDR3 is CASSSPGGNSYEQYF. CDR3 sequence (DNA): TGTGCCAGCTCCTCTCCGGGCGGGAACTCCTACGAGCAGTACTTC.

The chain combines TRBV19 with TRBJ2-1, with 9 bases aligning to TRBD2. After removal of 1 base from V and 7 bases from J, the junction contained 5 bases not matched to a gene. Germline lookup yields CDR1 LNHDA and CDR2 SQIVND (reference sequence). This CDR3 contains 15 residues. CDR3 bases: TGTGCCAGTAGTATAGTGAGCGGGGGGCGGAATGAGCAGTTCTTC. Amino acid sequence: CASSIVSGGRNEQFF. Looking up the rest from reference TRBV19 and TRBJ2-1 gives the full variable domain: DGGITQSPKYLFRKEGQNVTLSCEQNLNHDAMYWYRQDPGQGLRLIYYSQIVNDFQKGDIAEGYSVSREKKESFPLTVTSAQKNPTAFYLCASSIVSGGRNEQFFGPGTRLTVL.

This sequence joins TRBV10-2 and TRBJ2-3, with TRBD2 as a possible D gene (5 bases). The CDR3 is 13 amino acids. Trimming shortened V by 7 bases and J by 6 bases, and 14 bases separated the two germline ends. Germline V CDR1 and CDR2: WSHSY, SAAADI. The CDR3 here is CASTLARGDTQYF. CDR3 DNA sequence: TGCGCCAGCACCTTGGCCAGAGGGGATACGCAGTATTTT.

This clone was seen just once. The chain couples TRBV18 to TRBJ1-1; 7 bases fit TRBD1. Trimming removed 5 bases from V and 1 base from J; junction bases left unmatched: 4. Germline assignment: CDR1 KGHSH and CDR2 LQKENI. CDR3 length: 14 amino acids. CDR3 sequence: CASSSGTANTEAFF. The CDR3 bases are TGTGCCAGCTCATCAGGGACAGCGAACACTGAAGCTTTCTTT.

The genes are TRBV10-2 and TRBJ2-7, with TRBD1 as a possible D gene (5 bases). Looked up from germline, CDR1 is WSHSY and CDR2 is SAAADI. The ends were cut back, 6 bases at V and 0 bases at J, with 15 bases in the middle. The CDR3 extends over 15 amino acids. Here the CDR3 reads CASRAPDKSSYEQYF. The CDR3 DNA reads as TGCGCCAGCAGAGCCCCGGACAAGAGCTCCTACGAGCAGTACTTC.

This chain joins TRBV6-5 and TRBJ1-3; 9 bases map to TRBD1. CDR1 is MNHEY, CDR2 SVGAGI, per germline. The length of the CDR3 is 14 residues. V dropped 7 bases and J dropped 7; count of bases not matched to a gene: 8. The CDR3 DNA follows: TGTGCCAGCACCTCCGGGACAGGGAGGAACACCATATATTTT. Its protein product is CASTSGTGRNTIYF.

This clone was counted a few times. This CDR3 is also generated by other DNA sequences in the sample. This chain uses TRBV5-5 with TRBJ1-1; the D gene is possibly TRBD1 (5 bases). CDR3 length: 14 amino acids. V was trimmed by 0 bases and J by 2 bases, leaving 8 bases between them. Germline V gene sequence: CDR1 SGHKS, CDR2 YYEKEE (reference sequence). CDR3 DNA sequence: TGTGCCAGCAGCTTGGCCGGGGGAAACACTGAAGCTTTCTTT. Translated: CASSLAGGNTEAFF.

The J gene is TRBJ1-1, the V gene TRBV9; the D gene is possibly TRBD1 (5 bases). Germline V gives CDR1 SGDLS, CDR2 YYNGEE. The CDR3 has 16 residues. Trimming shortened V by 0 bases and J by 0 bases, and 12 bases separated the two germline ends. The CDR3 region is CASSVAEGRMNTEAFF. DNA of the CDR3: TGTGCCAGCAGCGTAGCGGAGGGACGCATGAACACTGAAGCTTTCTTT.

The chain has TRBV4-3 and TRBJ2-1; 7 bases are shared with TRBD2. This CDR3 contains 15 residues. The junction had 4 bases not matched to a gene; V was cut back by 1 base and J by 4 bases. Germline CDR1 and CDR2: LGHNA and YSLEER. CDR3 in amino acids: CASSQGRETYNEQFF. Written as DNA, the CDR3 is TGCGCCAGCAGCCAAGGGCGGGAGACATACAATGAGCAGTTCTTC.

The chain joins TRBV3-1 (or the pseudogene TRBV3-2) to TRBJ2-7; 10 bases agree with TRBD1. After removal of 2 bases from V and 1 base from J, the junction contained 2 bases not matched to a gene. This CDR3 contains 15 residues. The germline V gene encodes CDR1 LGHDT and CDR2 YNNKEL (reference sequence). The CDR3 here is CASSQPGQGSYEQYF. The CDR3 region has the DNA TGTGCCAGCAGCCAACCGGGACAGGGGTCCTACGAGCAGTACTTC.

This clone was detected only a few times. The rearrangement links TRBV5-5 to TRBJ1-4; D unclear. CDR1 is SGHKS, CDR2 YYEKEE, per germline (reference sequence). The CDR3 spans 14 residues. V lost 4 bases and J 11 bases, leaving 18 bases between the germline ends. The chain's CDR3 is CASSPLLVPGKLFF. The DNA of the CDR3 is TGTGCCAGCAGCCCGCTTCTTGTGCCGGGGAAACTGTTTTTT.

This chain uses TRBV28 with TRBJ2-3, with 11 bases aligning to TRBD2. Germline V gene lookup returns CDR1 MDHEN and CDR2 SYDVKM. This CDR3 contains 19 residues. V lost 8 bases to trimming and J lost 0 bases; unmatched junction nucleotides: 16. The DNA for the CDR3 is TGTGCCAGCCCAGCACCCCTAGGGACTAGCGGAGCTAGCACAGATACGCAGTATTTT. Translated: CASPAPLGTSGASTDTQYF.

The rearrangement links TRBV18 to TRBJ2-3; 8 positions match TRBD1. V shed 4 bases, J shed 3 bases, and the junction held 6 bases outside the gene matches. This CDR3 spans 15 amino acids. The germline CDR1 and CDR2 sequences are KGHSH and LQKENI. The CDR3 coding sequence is TGTGCCAGCTCACTAAGCACAGGGGGGACAGATACGCAGTATTTT. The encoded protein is CASSLSTGGTDTQYF.

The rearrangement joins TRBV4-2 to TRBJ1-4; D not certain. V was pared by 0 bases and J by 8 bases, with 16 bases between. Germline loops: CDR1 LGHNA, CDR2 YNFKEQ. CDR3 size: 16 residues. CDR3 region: CASSQDVTRGPEKLFF. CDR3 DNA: TGTGCCAGCAGCCAAGATGTGACACGAGGGCCGGAAAAACTGTTTTTT.

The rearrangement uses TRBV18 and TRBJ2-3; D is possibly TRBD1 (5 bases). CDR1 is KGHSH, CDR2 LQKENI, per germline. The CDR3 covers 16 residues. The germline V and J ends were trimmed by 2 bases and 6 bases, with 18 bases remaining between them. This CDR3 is CASSPIGARSVDTQYF. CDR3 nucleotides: TGTGCCAGCTCACCAATAGGGGCCCGGAGCGTCGATACGCAGTATTTT. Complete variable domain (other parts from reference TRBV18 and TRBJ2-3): NAGVMQNPRHLVRRRGQEARLRCSPMKGHSHVYWYRQLPEEGLKFMVYLQKENIIDESGMPKERFSAEFPKEGPSILRIQQVVRGDSAAYFCASSPIGARSVDTQYFGPGTRLTVL.

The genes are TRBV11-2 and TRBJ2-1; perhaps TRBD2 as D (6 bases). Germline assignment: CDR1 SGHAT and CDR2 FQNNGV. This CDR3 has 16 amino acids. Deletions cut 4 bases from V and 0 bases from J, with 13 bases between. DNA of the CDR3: TGTGCCAGCAGCTCCCCTAGCGCGCTCTCCTACAATGAGCAGTTCTTC. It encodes CASSSPSALSYNEQFF.